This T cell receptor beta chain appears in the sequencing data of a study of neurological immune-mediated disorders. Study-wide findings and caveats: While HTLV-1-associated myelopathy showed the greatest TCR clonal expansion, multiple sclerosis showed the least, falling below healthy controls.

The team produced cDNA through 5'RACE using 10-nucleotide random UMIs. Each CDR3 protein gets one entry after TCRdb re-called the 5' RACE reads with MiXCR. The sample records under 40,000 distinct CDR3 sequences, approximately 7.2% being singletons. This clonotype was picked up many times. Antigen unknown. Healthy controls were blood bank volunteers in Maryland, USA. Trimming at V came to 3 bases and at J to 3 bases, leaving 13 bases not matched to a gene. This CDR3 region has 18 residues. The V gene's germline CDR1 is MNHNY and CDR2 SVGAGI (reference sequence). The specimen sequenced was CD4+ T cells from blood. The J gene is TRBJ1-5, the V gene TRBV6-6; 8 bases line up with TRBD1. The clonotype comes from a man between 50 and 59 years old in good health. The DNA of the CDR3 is TGTGCCAGCAGTTATTTCGCCGGGACAGGCCTATCCAATCAGCCCCAGCATTTT. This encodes CASSYFAGTGLSNQPQHF.